This T cell receptor (beta chain) was identified in a study of metastatic and nonmetastatic thyroid tumors. Overall study context: Repertoire data that came from the blood and tumor or nodule tissue of malignant and benign thyroid patients were compared. Study outcomes and limitations: Benign nodules were reported to have significantly lower TCR beta diversity than malignant thyroid tumors, in blood and tumor.

Every patient underwent thyroid surgery untreated. In the authors' workflow: Variation in CDR3 across clinicopathological groups served as the basis for constructing a distant-metastasis classifier in papillary thyroid cancer. TCRdb re-analyzed the PCR reads using MiXCR. These V and J calls originate from TCRdb's pipeline instead of the authors' own analysis. The sample includes tens of thousands of clones, 20% to 25% seen only once; the top ten take approximately 40%. This clone showed up many times. What it binds is unknown. The CDR3 runs to 11 residues. CDR1 GTSNPN and CDR2 SVGIG come from the germline V gene (reference sequence). The V gene end was trimmed by 6 bases and the J gene end by 6 bases; junction bases not matched to a gene: 4.

The chain recombines TRBV30 with TRBJ2-7; 8 nucleotides match TRBD1. Sequenced input: blood. This clonotype originated in a female donor with papillary thyroid cancer or a benign thyroid nodule (not recorded which). Some clones in this sample may be carry-over from other donors' samples. The DNA of the CDR3 is TGTGCCTGTGTACAGGGGGGCGAGCAGTACTTC. It specifies CACVQGGEQYF.